The clone carrying this TCR beta chain showed up just a few times. Using its own MiXCR run on the 5' RACE reads, TCRdb lists one record per CDR3 protein. The repertoire holds around 83,000 distinct CDR3 sequences, with around a quarter as singletons. The sample belongs to a study of T-cell memory formation after mild COVID-19. Background on the study: Largely donor-specific sequence clusters came from a couple of donors.

Trimming took 3 bases from V and 4 from J, leaving 8 bases between them. CDR3 length equals 13 residues. The chain has TRBV12-3 or TRBV12-4 and TRBJ2-3; no firm D call. The sequence came from a man aged 18 to 35 who had mild COVID-19 (a few samples of this study predate the infection). Cell type and time point are not known. Sequenced material: PBMCs or a T cell subset sorted from them (not recorded which). This CDR3 reads CASSFQKADTQYF. The CDR3 bases are TGTGCCAGCAGTTTTCAGAAGGCAGATACGCAGTATTTT.